The 31 T cell receptor beta chains in this list originate from one sample, sequenced in a study of blood T cell repertoires in COVID-19. TCRdb's copy holds only in-frame clones and misses some; the assay was immunoSEQ multiplex PCR. The sample consists of a few hundred thousand clones, around 87% of them appearing once. The sample taken for sequencing was peripheral blood. These receptors were collected from a man aged 18 to 29 with active or convalescent COVID-19.

Only a few counts were recorded for this clone. V is TRBV7-2 and J is TRBJ1-5, with D tentatively TRBD1 (6 bases). Germline V gene data show CDR1 as SGHTA and CDR2 as FQGNSA. The CDR3 totals 13 residues. Trimming pared 3 bases from V and 6 bases from J, leaving 9 bases between. CDR3: CASSFQGSQPQHF. The CDR3 bases are TGTGCCAGCAGCTTTCAGGGGTCTCAGCCCCAGCATTTT.

The rearrangement uses TRBV13 and TRBJ2-1, with no clear D. From germline, CDR1 is PRHDT and CDR2 FYEKMQ (reference sequence). This CDR3 is built from 13 residues. The ends were cut back, 5 bases at V and 3 bases at J, with 8 bases in the middle. The CDR3 nucleotides are TGTGCCAGCAGCGTCGAGAACTACAATGAGCAGTTCTTC. Translating it yields CASSVENYNEQFF.

This clone was detected only once. This chain links TRBV5-1 with TRBJ1-4; D not resolved. The CDR3 is 13 amino acids. Germline CDR1 and CDR2: SGHRS and YFSETQ. V lost 2 bases and J lost 7, with 9 bases in between. CDR3 protein: CASSFAVGEKLFF. The CDR3 coding sequence is TGCGCCAGCAGCTTTGCGGTGGGTGAAAAACTGTTTTTT.

This clone was recorded a few times. V and J are TRBV4-1 and TRBJ2-5; unclear D gene. The V gene lost 0 bases and the J gene lost 5 bases, with 4 bases spanning the gap. The CDR3 spans 12 residues. The germline CDR1 and CDR2 sequences are MGHRA and YSYEKL. The CDR3 protein is CASSQERETQYF. The CDR3 region has the DNA TGCGCCAGCAGCCAAGAGAGGGAGACCCAGTACTTC.

This chain uses TRBV7-9 with TRBJ1-2; TRBD1 is a possible D gene (5 bases). This CDR3 spans 16 amino acids. V was shortened by 7 bases and J by 3 bases, with 21 bases between the two germline ends. CDR1 is SEHNR, CDR2 FQNEAQ, per germline (reference sequence). DNA for the CDR3: TGTGCCAGCACCCTAGTGGAGGGGATGACCCACTATGGCTACACCTTC. Protein product: CASTLVEGMTHYGYTF.

The V call is TRBV27, the J call TRBJ2-1; 11 positions match TRBD2. With 9 bases clipped from V and 2 bases from J, the junction kept 3 bases outside the gene matches. CDR1 MNHEY and CDR2 SMNVEV come from the germline V gene (reference sequence). This CDR3 is built from 14 residues. The CDR3 region has the DNA TGTGCCAGTACTAGCGGGAGCGCCTACAATGAGCAGTTCTTC. Translated, it gives CASTSGSAYNEQFF.

As DNA, the CDR3 is TGTGCCAGCAGTTCCCGACTAGCGGGAAACACCGGGGAGCTGTTTTTT. It codes for CASSSRLAGNTGELFF. The chain employs TRBV6-2 or TRBV6-3 and TRBJ2-2, with 11 bases identical to TRBD2. This CDR3 region has 16 residues. Per the germline V gene, CDR1 is MNHEY and CDR2 is SVGEGT. V lost 4 bases and J lost 2; bases outside the gene matches: 3.

V usage is TRBV7-2 and J usage is TRBJ2-1; possibly TRBD2 for D (6 bases). Trimming took off 4 bases at V and 4 bases at J, with 20 bases between the two ends. Germline V gene sequence: CDR1 SGHTA, CDR2 FQGNSA. The CDR3 length is 17 residues. CDR3 DNA: TGTGCCAGCAGCTCCCCCTCAGTTGCGGGGCGGTACAATGAGCAGTTCTTC. Its protein is CASSSPSVAGRYNEQFF.

The genes are TRBV10-1 and TRBJ2-7; weak D call: TRBD2 (7 bases). Germline assignment: CDR1 WNHNN and CDR2 SYGVQD (reference sequence). The CDR3 covers 14 residues. Between the trimmed V and J ends, which lost 4 bases and 2 bases, there was a span of 12 bases. CDR3: CASSAGGQAYEQYF. CDR3 bases: TGCGCCAGCAGTGCCGGGGGGCAAGCCTACGAGCAGTACTTC.

The chain uses TRBV5-1 and TRBJ2-5; D is ambiguous. Germline V CDR1 and CDR2: SGHRS, YFSETQ. V was clipped by 0 bases and J by 5 bases, with 14 bases between them. The CDR3 contains 15 residues. The CDR3 nucleotides are TGCGCCAGCAGCTTGGGGTCCGGCGGATTGGAGACCCAGTACTTC. Translating gives CASSLGSGGLETQYF. Filled out from reference TRBV5-1 and TRBJ2-5, the complete variable domain reads KAGVTQTPRYLIKTRGQQVTLSCSPISGHRSVSWYQQTPGQGLQFLFEYFSETQRNKGNFPGRFSGRQFSNSRSEMNVSTLELGDSALYLCASSLGSGGLETQYFGPGTRLLVL.

The chain couples TRBV6-5 to TRBJ1-1; TRBD1 agrees at 9 bases. The length of the CDR3 is 14 residues. V trimming: 6 bases; J trimming: 7 bases; junction bases outside the gene matches: 9. The germline gives CDR1 MNHEY, CDR2 SVGAGI. The CDR3 spells CASRDRGGADEAFF. The CDR3 DNA reads TGTGCCAGCAGGGACAGGGGTGGTGCGGATGAAGCTTTCTTT.

This chain uses TRBV11-2 with TRBJ2-5; 11 bases line up with TRBD2. The germline V gene encodes CDR1 SGHAT and CDR2 FQNNGV. The CDR3 is 16 amino acids. J lost 4 bases, V lost 5 bases, and 9 bases had no gene match. The CDR3 sequence is CASSERNLAGGETQYF. Written as DNA, the CDR3 is TGTGCCAGCAGCGAACGAAATCTAGCGGGGGGAGAGACCCAGTACTTC.

This chain links TRBV5-1 with TRBJ2-7; 8 nucleotides align to TRBD1. V shed 5 bases, J shed 0 bases, and the junction held 4 bases outside the gene matches. The CDR3 contains 14 residues. CDR1 and CDR2 (germline): SGHRS, YFSETQ. The CDR3 loop reads CASRMGQVSYEQYF. CDR3 bases: TGCGCCAGCAGGATGGGACAGGTCTCCTACGAGCAGTACTTC. Full variable domain (remainder filled in from reference TRBV5-1 and TRBJ2-7): KAGVTQTPRYLIKTRGQQVTLSCSPISGHRSVSWYQQTPGQGLQFLFEYFSETQRNKGNFPGRFSGRQFSNSRSEMNVSTLELGDSALYLCASRMGQVSYEQYFGPGTRLTVT.

This clone was recorded a few times. This chain uses TRBV19 with TRBJ2-3; D remains unclear. V was shortened by 3 bases and J by 1 base, with 11 bases between the two germline ends. The CDR3 covers 15 residues. Germline CDR1 LNHDA, CDR2 SQIVND (reference sequence). In DNA, the CDR3 is TGTGCCAGTAGTATCTCCCGACTGGGCACAGATACGCAGTATTTT. Amino acid sequence: CASSISRLGTDTQYF.

The V call is TRBV27, the J call TRBJ2-2; 7 bases align to TRBD2. Germline loops: CDR1 MNHEY, CDR2 SMNVEV (reference sequence). The J segment lost 1 base and the V segment lost 0 bases, leaving 2 bases of the junction unmatched. This CDR3 comprises 16 residues. CDR3 nucleotides: TGTGCCAGCAGTTTATCGGGGGGGGTGAACACCGGGGAGCTGTTTTTT. Protein sequence: CASSLSGGVNTGELFF.

This rearrangement joins TRBV6-2 or TRBV6-3 to TRBJ2-7; 7 bases are a match to TRBD1. V trimming: 5 bases; J trimming: 5 bases; junction bases outside the gene matches: 6. The CDR3 has 13 residues. Germline CDR1 is MNHEY and CDR2 is SVGEGT. The CDR3 loop reads CASSTRQGHEQYF. The CDR3 bases are TGTGCCAGCAGTACCAGACAGGGCCACGAGCAGTACTTC.

The rearrangement joins TRBV13 to TRBJ2-5; 8 bases are shared with TRBD2. V gave up 5 bases and J gave up 4 bases; unmatched junction bases: 9. CDR3 length equals 15 residues. Germline V gene data show CDR1 as PRHDT and CDR2 as FYEKMQ (reference sequence). The CDR3 region is CASSRQAGVRETQYF. The CDR3 DNA reads TGTGCCAGCAGCCGACAAGCGGGAGTCAGAGAGACCCAGTACTTC.

The chain couples TRBV6-2 or TRBV6-3 to TRBJ1-2, with TRBD1 identical over 7 bases. The germline V gene encodes CDR1 MNHEY and CDR2 SVGEGT. The V segment lost 2 bases and the J segment 3 bases; nucleotides outside the gene matches: 9. CDR3 length: 16 amino acids. The CDR3 DNA sequence: TGTGCCAGCAGTTACGACCTTTGGCAGGGGGACTATGGCTACACCTTC. Translation gives CASSYDLWQGDYGYTF.

This clone appeared once. This sequence joins TRBV27 and TRBJ1-2; D remains unclear. Germline V gene data show CDR1 as MNHEY and CDR2 as SMNVEV (reference sequence). This CDR3 contains 13 residues. V was trimmed by 3 bases and J by 2 bases, leaving 7 bases between them. CDR3 bases: TGTGCCAGCAGTTTTCGCAGAAACTATGGCTACACCTTC. Protein product: CASSFRRNYGYTF.

The genes are TRBV5-5 and TRBJ2-3, with 11 bases lining up with TRBD2. The CDR3 totals 16 residues. V dropped 1 base and J dropped 2; count of bases not matched to a gene: 3. Per germline, CDR1 SGHKS and CDR2 YYEKEE (reference sequence). The CDR3 reads CASSLLAGGITDTQYF. For the CDR3, the DNA is TGTGCCAGCAGCTTGTTAGCGGGGGGGATCACAGATACGCAGTATTTT. Using reference TRBV5-5 and TRBJ2-3 for the parts outside the CDR3, the full variable domain is DAGVTQSPTHLIKTRGQQVTLRCSPISGHKSVSWYQQVLGQGPQFIFQYYEKEERGRGNFPDRFSARQFPNYSSELNVNALLLGDSALYLCASSLLAGGITDTQYFGPGTRLTVL.

This clone has more than one count but fewer than ten. This chain links TRBV5-6 with TRBJ1-5; no definite D call. With 0 bases removed from V and 7 bases from J, the gap between germline ends came to 20 bases. Germline lookup yields CDR1 SGHDT and CDR2 YYEEEE. This CDR3 region has 17 residues. CDR3 DNA sequence: TGTGCCAGCAGCTTGGCTTTAGGCGGCCGGGTAGACCAGCCCCAGCATTTT. As protein: CASSLALGGRVDQPQHF.

This chain joins TRBV28 and TRBJ1-1; D ambiguous. The germline CDR1 and CDR2 sequences are MDHEN and SYDVKM. The CDR3 consists of 17 residues. The V and J ends lost 3 bases and 5 bases respectively, with 22 bases between them. The CDR3 bases are TGTGCCAGCAGTTTCTCGATTGTAGATACGATATGGACTGAAGCTTTCTTT. It codes for CASSFSIVDTIWTEAFF.

The chain carries TRBV19 and TRBJ1-5, with 7 bases matching TRBD1. V dropped 5 bases and J dropped 7; count of bases not matched to a gene: 11. Germline V gives CDR1 LNHDA, CDR2 SQIVND (reference sequence). This CDR3 region has 15 residues. DNA for the CDR3: TGTGCCAGTAGTGCCGACAGGGCCACGAGCCAGCCCCAGCATTTT. It codes for CASSADRATSQPQHF.

This chain connects TRBV12-5 to TRBJ2-7, with 9 nucleotides matching TRBD1. CDR3 length: 16 residues. The J segment lost 6 bases and the V segment lost 0 bases, leaving 9 bases of the junction unmatched. In germline, CDR1 is LGHNT, CDR2 FRNRAP. The CDR3 nucleotides read TGTGCTAGTGGTTTGGTGGACAGGGGCCTCCAGATCGAGCAGTACTTC. Protein: CASGLVDRGLQIEQYF. Combining the CDR3 with reference TRBV12-5 and TRBJ2-7 gives the whole variable domain DARVTQTPRHKVTEMGQEVTMRCQPILGHNTVFWYRQTMMQGLELLAYFRNRAPLDDSGMPKDRFSAEMPDATLATLKIQPSEPRDSAVYFCASGLVDRGLQIEQYFGPGTRLTVT.

This chain uses TRBV15 with TRBJ2-3; 11 bases map to TRBD1. Germline trimming cut 0 bases from V and 1 base from J; bases unmatched to any gene: 6. Germline V CDR1 and CDR2: LNHNV, YYDKDF (reference sequence). This CDR3 comprises 18 residues. The CDR3 DNA reads as TGTGCCACCAGCAGAGATTTATCGGGACAGGGGGGCACAGATACGCAGTATTTT. Amino acids: CATSRDLSGQGGTDTQYF.

The CDR3: CASSTVTGLKAYEQYF. Here the CDR3 DNA reads TGTGCCAGCAGTACCGTGACAGGGCTCAAAGCCTACGAGCAGTACTTC. The V and J genes are TRBV27 and TRBJ2-7, with 7 bases lining up with TRBD1. This CDR3 has 16 amino acids. Losses at the gene ends were 5 bases for V and 2 bases for J; bases not matched to a gene: 12. Germline values: CDR1 MNHEY, CDR2 SMNVEV (reference sequence).

The V and J genes are TRBV7-9 and TRBJ2-1; D remains unclear. Germline lookup yields CDR1 SEHNR and CDR2 FQNEAQ (reference sequence). This CDR3 contains 15 residues. V lost 5 bases and J lost 0, with 11 bases in between. CDR3 region: CASSVRFSSYNEQFF. CDR3 nucleotide sequence: TGTGCCAGCAGCGTGAGGTTTTCCTCCTACAATGAGCAGTTCTTC.

The V gene is TRBV3-1 (or the pseudogene TRBV3-2), the J gene TRBJ1-1, with D tentatively TRBD1 (6 bases). This CDR3 has 14 residues. CDR1 and CDR2 (germline): LGHDT, YNNKEL (reference sequence). The V gene lost 3 bases and the J gene lost 1 base, with 9 bases spanning the gap. CDR3 sequence (DNA): TGTGCCAGCAGCCACAGGGGCTCGAACACTGAAGCTTTCTTT. Translation gives CASSHRGSNTEAFF.

This clone was seen just once. The chain has TRBV28 and TRBJ1-1; D is unresolved. From germline, CDR1 is MDHEN and CDR2 SYDVKM. The V end lost 2 bases, the J end lost 1 base, and 5 bases lay between the germline ends. The CDR3 is 13 amino acids. CDR3 in DNA: TGTGCCAGCAGTTTAGCGGGGAACACTGAAGCTTTCTTT. Amino acids: CASSLAGNTEAFF.

The CDR3 nucleotides are TGTGCCAGCAGCTTCCGAGGCTACGAGCAGTACTTC. It translates to CASSFRGYEQYF. The chain has TRBV5-6 and TRBJ2-7, with D hard to call. Germline-derived CDR1 and CDR2 are SGHDT and YYEEEE. The length of the CDR3 is 12 residues. V lost 2 bases and J 3 bases, leaving 6 bases between the germline ends.

In its sample, this clone was seen a few times. V gene TRBV19 combines with J gene TRBJ1-2, with a weak D call TRBD1 (5 bases). In germline, CDR1 is LNHDA, CDR2 SQIVND (reference sequence). The CDR3 runs 12 residues. Trimming took off 2 bases at V and 8 bases at J, with 9 bases between the two ends. The CDR3, as DNA: TGTGCCAGTAGTATATGGGGCTGGGGCTACACCTTC. It encodes CASSIWGWGYTF.